Given below is one T cell receptor (beta chain) in context. Its antigen is currently unknown. Flow cytometry had shown expanded CD8+CD57+ cells in the patients chosen for sequencing. The cohort consisted entirely of patients having severe acquired aplastic anemia. By the time of blood sampling, patients had still received no therapy. The source of the sample is a study of CD8+CD57+ T cells in acquired aplastic anemia. Across the whole study: The study obtained an average of approximately 2.9 ug of DNA from sorted CD4+ and CD8+ cells.

Overall study results and limits: Found in both controls and patients were about 30 CD8+ CDR3 sequences.

Both TCR beta VDJ combination and CDR3 sequence profiling were carried out. Genomic DNA was the template for this profiling. TCRdb analysed the reads with MiXCR anew, one entry per CDR3 protein. The sample has approximately 260,000 distinct CDR3 sequences, approximately 79% seen once; the top ten hold around 40%. The CDR3 covers 14 residues. Germline V gene data show CDR1 as ENHRY and CDR2 as SYGVKD. V lost 3 bases and J 6 bases, leaving 14 bases between the germline ends. This receptor was taken from a human donor with aplastic anemia. The chain employs TRBV10-3 and TRBJ1-1; D possibly corresponds to TRBD1 (6 bases). Input material: sorted CD4+, CD8+, or CD8+CD57+ T cells (not recorded which) from PBMCs. The CDR3, as DNA: TGTGCCATCAGTGACACAGGGCCGAGCGCTGAAGCTTTCTTT. Its protein is CAISDTGPSAEAFF.